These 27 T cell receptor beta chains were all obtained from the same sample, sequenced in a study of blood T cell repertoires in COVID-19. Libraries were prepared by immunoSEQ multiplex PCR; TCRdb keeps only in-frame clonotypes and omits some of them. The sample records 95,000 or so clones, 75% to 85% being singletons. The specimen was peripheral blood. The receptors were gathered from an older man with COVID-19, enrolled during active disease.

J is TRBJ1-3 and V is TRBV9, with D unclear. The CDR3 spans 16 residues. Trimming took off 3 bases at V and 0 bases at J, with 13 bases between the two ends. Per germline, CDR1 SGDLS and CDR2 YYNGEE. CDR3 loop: CASSGETRGSGNTIYF. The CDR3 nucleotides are TGTGCCAGCAGCGGCGAAACAAGAGGCTCTGGAAACACCATATATTTT.

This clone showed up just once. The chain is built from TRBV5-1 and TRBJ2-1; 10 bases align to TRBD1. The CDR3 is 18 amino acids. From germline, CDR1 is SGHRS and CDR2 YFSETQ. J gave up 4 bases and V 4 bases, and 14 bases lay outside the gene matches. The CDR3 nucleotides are TGCGCCAGCAGCCAGGGACAGGGGACTAATCCCCTTTACAATGAGCAGTTCTTC. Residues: CASSQGQGTNPLYNEQFF.

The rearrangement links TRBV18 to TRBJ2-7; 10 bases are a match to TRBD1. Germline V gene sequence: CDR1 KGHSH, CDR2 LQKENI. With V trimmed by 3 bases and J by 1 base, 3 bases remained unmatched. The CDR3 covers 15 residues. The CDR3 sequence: CASSPGTGASYEQYF. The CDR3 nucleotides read TGTGCCAGCTCACCCGGGACAGGGGCGTCCTACGAGCAGTACTTC.

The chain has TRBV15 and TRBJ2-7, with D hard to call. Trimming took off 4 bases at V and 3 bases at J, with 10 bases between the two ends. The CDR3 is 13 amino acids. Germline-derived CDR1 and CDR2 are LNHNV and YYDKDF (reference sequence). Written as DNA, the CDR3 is TGTGCCACCAGCATCTCGTCCGGCTACGAGCAGTACTTC. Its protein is CATSISSGYEQYF.

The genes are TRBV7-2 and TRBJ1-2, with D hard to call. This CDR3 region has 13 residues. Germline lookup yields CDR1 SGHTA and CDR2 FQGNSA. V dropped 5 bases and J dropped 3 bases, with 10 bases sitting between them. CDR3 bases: TGTGCCAGCAGCCCGGACGGGGACTATGGCTACACCTTC. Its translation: CASSPDGDYGYTF.

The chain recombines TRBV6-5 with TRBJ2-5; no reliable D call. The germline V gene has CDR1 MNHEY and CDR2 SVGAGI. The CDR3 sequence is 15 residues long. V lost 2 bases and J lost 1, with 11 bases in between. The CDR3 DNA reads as TGTGCCAGCAGTTACAAGTTTGCTAGCCAAGAGACCCAGTACTTC. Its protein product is CASSYKFASQETQYF.

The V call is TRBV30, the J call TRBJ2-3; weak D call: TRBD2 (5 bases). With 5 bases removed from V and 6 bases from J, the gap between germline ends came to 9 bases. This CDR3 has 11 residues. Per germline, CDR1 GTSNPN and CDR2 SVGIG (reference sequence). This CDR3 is CAWARTDTQYF. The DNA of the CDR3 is TGTGCCTGGGCTAGGACTGATACGCAGTATTTT.

The CDR3 nucleotides are TGCGCCAGCAGCGAAGGCTCTGGGACAGGCTCCGAGCAGTACTTC. Protein sequence: CASSEGSGTGSEQYF. The V and J genes are TRBV5-1 and TRBJ2-7; the match to TRBD1 covers 8 bases. V trimming: 4 bases; J trimming: 6 bases; junction bases outside the gene matches: 12. The CDR3 contains 15 residues. Germline CDR1 reads SGHRS; CDR2 reads YFSETQ.

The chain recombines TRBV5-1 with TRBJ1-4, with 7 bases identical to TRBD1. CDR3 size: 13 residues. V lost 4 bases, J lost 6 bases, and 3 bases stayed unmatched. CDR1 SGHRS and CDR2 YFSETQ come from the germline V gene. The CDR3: CASSRTGDEKLFF. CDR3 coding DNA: TGCGCCAGCAGCCGGACAGGAGATGAAAAACTGTTTTTT.

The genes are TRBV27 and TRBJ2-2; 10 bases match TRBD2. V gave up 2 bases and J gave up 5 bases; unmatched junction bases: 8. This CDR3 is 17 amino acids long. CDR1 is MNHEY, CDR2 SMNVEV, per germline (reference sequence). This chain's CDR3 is CASSLGIAGGRTGELFF. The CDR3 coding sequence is TGTGCCAGCAGTTTAGGGATAGCGGGAGGCCGGACCGGGGAGCTGTTTTTT.

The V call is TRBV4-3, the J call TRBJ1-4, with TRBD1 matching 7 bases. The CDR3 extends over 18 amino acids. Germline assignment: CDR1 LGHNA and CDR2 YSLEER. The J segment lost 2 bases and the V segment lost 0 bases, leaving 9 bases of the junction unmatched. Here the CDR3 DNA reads TGCGCCAGCAGCCAAGATGGGACAGACTCATTCACTAATGAAAAACTGTTTTTT. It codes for CASSQDGTDSFTNEKLFF.

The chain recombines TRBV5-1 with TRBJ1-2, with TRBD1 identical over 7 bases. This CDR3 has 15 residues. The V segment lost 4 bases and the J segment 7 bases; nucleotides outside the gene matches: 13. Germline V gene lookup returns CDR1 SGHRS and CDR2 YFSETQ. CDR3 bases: TGCGCCAGCAGCGCAAGGACAGGCGAATCTAGTGGCTACACCTTC. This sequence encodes CASSARTGESSGYTF.

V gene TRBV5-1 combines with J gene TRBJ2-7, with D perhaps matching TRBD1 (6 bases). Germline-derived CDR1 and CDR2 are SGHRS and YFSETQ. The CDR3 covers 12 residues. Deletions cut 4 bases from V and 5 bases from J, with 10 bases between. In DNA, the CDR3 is TGCGCCAGCAGCCCGGGACACCACGAGCAGTACTTC. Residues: CASSPGHHEQYF.

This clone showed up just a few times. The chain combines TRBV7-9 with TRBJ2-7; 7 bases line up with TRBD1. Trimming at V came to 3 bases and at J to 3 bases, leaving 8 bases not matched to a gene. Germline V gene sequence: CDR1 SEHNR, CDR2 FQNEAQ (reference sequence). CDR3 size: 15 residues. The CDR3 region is CASSFLEGANYEQYF. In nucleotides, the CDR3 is TGTGCCAGCAGCTTTCTCGAGGGGGCAAACTACGAGCAGTACTTC.

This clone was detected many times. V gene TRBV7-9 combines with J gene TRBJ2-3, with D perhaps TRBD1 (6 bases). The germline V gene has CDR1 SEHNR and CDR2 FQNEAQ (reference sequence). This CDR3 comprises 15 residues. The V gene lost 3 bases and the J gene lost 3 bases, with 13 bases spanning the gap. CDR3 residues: CASSFRGQQTDTQYF. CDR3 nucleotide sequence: TGTGCCAGCAGCTTTCGAGGACAGCAGACAGATACGCAGTATTTT.

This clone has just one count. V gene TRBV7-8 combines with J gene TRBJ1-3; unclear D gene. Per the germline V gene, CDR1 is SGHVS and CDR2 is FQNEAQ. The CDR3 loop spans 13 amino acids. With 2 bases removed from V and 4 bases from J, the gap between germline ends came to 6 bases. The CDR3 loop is CASSLSQGNTIYF. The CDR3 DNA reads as TGTGCCAGCAGCTTATCCCAGGGAAACACCATATATTTT.

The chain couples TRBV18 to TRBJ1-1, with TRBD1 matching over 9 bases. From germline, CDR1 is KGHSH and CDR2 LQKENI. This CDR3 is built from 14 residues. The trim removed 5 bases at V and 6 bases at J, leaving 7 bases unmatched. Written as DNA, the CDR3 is TGTGCCAGCTCATACCTACAGGGGGCCGCTGAAGCTTTCTTT. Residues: CASSYLQGAAEAFF.

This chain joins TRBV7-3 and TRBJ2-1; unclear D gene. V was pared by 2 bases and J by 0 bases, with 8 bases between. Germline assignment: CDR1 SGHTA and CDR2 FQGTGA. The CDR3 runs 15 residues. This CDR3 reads CASSLEVISYNEQFF. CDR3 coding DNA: TGTGCCAGCAGCTTAGAGGTTATCTCCTACAATGAGCAGTTCTTC.

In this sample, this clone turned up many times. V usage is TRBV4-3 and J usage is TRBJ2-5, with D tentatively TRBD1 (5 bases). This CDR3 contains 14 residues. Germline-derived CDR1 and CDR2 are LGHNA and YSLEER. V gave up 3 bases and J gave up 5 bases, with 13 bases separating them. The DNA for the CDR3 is TGCGCCAGCAGCCACCTCGGACACGGGGAGACCCAGTACTTC. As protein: CASSHLGHGETQYF.

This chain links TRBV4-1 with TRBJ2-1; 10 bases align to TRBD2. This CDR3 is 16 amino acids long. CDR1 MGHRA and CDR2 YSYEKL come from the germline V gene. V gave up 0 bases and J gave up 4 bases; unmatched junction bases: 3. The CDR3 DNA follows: TGCGCCAGCAGCCAAGATCCGACTAGCGGGTACAATGAGCAGTTCTTC. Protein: CASSQDPTSGYNEQFF.

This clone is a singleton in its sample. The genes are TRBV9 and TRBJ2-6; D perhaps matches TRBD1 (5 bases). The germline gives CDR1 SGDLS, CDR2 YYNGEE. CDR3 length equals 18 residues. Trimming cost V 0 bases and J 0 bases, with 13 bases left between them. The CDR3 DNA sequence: TGTGCCAGCAGCGTAGCTCTCTCGACAGACTCTGGGGCCAACGTCCTGACTTTC. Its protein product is CASSVALSTDSGANVLTF.

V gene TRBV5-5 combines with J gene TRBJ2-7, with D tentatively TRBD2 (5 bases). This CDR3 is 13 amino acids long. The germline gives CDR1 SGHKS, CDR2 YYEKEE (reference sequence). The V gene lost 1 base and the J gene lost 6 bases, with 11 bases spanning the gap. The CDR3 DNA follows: TGTGCCAGCAGCTTGTCACCGGGATTCGAGCAGTACTTC. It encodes CASSLSPGFEQYF.

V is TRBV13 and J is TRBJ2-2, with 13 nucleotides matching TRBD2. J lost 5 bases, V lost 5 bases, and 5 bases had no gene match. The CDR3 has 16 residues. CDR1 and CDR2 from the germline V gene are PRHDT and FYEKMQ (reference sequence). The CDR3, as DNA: TGTGCCAGCAGCCCAGGACTAGCGGGGGTTACCGGGGAGCTGTTTTTT. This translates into CASSPGLAGVTGELFF.

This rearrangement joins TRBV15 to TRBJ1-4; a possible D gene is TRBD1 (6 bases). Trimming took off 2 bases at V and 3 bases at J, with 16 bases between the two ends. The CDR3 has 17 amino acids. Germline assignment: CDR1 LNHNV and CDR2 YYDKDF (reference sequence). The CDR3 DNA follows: TGTGCCACCAGCAGATACCCCCAGGGGATCTCTAATGAAAAACTGTTTTTT. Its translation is CATSRYPQGISNEKLFF.

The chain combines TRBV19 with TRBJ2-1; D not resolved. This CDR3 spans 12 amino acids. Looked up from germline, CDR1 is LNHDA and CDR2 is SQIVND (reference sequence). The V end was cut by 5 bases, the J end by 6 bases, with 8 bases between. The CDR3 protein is CASSDSTNEQFF. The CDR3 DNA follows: TGTGCCAGTAGTGACTCGACCAATGAGCAGTTCTTC.

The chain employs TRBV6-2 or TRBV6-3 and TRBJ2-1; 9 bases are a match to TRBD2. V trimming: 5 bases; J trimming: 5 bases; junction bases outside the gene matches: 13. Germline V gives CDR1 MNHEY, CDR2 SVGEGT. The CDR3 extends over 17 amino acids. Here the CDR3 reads CASSIRGTSLRNNEQFF. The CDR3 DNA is TGTGCCAGCAGTATCCGCGGGACTAGCTTGAGAAACAATGAGCAGTTCTTC.

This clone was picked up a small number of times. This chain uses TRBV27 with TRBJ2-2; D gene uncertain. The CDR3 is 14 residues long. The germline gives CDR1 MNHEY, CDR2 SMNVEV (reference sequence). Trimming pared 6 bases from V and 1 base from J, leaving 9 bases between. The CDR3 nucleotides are TGTGCCAGCAGCACCCCACAGAACACCGGGGAGCTGTTTTTT. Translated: CASSTPQNTGELFF.